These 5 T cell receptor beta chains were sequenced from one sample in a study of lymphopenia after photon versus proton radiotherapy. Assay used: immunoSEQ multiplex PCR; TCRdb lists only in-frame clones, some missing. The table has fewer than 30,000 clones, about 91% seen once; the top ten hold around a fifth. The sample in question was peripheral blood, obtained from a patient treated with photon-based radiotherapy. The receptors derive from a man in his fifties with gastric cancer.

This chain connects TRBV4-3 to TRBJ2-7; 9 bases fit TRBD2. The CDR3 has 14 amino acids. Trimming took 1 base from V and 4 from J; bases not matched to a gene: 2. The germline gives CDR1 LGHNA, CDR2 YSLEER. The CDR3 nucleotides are TGCGCCAGCAGCCAAGGACTAGCGGTTTACGAGCAGTACTTC. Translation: CASSQGLAVYEQYF.

CDR3 protein: CASGASNHNEQFF. In nucleotides, the CDR3 is TGTGCTAGTGGTGCTTCGAATCACAATGAGCAGTTCTTC. The chain couples TRBV12-5 to TRBJ2-1; D is uncertain. This CDR3 has 13 residues. CDR1 and CDR2 (germline): LGHNT, FRNRAP. The V end lost 5 bases, the J end lost 5 bases, and 10 bases lay between the germline ends. Variable domain in full (rest from reference TRBV12-5 and TRBJ2-1): DARVTQTPRHKVTEMGQEVTMRCQPILGHNTVFWYRQTMMQGLELLAYFRNRAPLDDSGMPKDRFSAEMPDATLATLKIQPSEPRDSAVYFCASGASNHNEQFFGPGTRLTVL.

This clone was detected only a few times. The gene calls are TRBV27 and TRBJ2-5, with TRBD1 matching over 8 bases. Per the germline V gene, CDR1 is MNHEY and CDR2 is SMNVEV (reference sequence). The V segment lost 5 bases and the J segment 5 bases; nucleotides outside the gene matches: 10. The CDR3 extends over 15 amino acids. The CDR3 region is CASSLQGGPGETQYF. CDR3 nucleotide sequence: TGTGCCAGCAGTCTACAGGGGGGCCCCGGGGAGACCCAGTACTTC.

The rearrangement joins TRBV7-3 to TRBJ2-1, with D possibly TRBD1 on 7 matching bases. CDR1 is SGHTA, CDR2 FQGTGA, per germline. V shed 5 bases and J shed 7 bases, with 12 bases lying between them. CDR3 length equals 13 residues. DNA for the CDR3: TGTGCCAGCAGCCACCCAGGGGGGAATGAGCAGTTCTTC. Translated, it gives CASSHPGGNEQFF.

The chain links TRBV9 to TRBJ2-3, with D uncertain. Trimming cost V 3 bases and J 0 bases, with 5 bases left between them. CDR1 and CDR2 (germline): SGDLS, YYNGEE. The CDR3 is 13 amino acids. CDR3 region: CASSAFSTDTQYF. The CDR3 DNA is TGTGCCAGCAGCGCATTCAGCACAGATACGCAGTATTTT. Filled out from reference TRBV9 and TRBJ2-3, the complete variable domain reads DSGVTQTPKHLITATGQRVTLRCSPRSGDLSVYWYQQSLDQGLQFLIQYYNGEERAKGNILERFSAQQFPDLHSELNLSSLELGDSALYFCASSAFSTDTQYFGPGTRLTVL.